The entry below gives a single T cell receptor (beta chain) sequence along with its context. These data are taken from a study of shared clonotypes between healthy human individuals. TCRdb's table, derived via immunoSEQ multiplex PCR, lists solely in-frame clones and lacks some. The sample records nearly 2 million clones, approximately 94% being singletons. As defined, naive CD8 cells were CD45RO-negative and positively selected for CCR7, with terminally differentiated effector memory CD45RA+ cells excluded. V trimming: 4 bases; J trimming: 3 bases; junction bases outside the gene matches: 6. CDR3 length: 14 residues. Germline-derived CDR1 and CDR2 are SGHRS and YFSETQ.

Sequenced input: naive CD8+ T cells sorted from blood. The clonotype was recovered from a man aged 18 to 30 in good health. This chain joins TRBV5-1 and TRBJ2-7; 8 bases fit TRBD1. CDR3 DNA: TGCGCCAGCAGCCAAACAGGGGGTTTCTACGAGCAGTACTTC. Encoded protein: CASSQTGGFYEQYF.